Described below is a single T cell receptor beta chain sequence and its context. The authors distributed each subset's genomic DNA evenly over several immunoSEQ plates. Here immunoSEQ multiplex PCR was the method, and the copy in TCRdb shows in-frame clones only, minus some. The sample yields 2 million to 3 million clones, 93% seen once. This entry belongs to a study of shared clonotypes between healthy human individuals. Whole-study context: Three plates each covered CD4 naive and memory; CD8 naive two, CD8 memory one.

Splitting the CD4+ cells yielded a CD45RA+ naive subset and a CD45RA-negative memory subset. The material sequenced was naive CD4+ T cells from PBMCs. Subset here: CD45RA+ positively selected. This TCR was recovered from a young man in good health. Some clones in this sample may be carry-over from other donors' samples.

The CDR3 coding sequence is TGTGCCAGCAGTTTCTACCCCGGGACAGCAGACGAGCAGTACTTC. Its protein product is CASSFYPGTADEQYF. The genes are TRBV27 and TRBJ2-7, with 7 bases lining up with TRBD1. V lost 3 bases and J lost 5; bases outside the gene matches: 10. CDR1 and CDR2 (germline): MNHEY, SMNVEV (reference sequence). The CDR3 runs to 15 residues.